The 20 T cell receptor beta chains below were found in one sample sequenced in a study of blood T cell repertoires in COVID-19. TCRdb's table, derived via immunoSEQ multiplex PCR, lists solely in-frame clones and lacks some. The sample includes about 130,000 clones, approximately 74% of them seen just once. Sequenced sample: peripheral blood. These TCRs come from an elderly man with COVID-19, enrolled during active disease.

The J gene is TRBJ2-4, the V gene TRBV20-1; TRBD2 matches at 10 bases. CDR1 is DFQATT, CDR2 SNEGSKA, per germline (reference sequence). CDR3 length equals 18 residues. Unmatched junction bases numbered 12, after V lost 3 bases and J lost 1 base. CDR3 DNA sequence: TGCAGTGCTAGTGCGTTAGCGGGAGGTTTTTTGGCCAAAAACATTCAGTACTTC. Residues: CSASALAGGFLAKNIQYF.

The rearrangement links TRBV4-3 to TRBJ1-4; 10 nucleotides align to TRBD1. With V trimmed by 0 bases and J by 7 bases, 5 bases remained unmatched. This CDR3 has 16 amino acids. CDR1 is LGHNA and CDR2 is YSLEER in the germline V gene. The CDR3 DNA follows: TGCGCCAGCAGCCAAGATAGGACAGGGGGAGGTGAAAAACTGTTTTTT. Protein product: CASSQDRTGGGEKLFF.

This clone was recorded once. The chain links TRBV7-9 to TRBJ2-7; 10 bases line up with TRBD1. Germline V gene data show CDR1 as SEHNR and CDR2 as FQNEAQ (reference sequence). Trimming at V came to 10 bases and at J to 5 bases, leaving 8 bases not matched to a gene. This CDR3 region has 13 residues. The DNA for the CDR3 is TGTGCCACCTGGACAGGGGGATCCGACGAGCAGTACTTC. Amino acids: CATWTGGSDEQYF.

The J gene is TRBJ1-1, the V gene TRBV5-4; 7 bases map to TRBD1. With V trimmed by 0 bases and J by 5 bases, 7 bases remained unmatched. This CDR3 comprises 15 residues. CDR1 and CDR2 (germline): SGHNT, YYREEE (reference sequence). The CDR3 DNA follows: TGTGCCAGCAGCTTGGAAGGGGCAGGGGGAACTGAAGCTTTCTTT. This sequence encodes CASSLEGAGGTEAFF.

Comments on this clone: This CDR3 is also generated by other DNA sequences in the sample. This chain joins TRBV6-5 and TRBJ2-3; 12 bases agree with TRBD1. The CDR3 length is 15 residues. The J segment lost 6 bases and the V segment lost 5 bases, leaving 6 bases of the junction unmatched. Germline loops: CDR1 MNHEY, CDR2 SVGAGI. The CDR3 DNA follows: TGTGCCAGCAGTCGGGACAGGGGGCTAGGGGATACGCAGTATTTT. Its translation: CASSRDRGLGDTQYF.

The gene calls are TRBV15 and TRBJ1-2; 9 bases are a match to TRBD1. The CDR3 runs 17 residues. Germline CDR1 reads LNHNV; CDR2 reads YYDKDF (reference sequence). J gave up 7 bases and V 0 bases, and 12 bases lay outside the gene matches. The CDR3 nucleotides read TGTGCCACCAGCAGAGATGGCCCCCCTACAGGGGGCGGTGGCTACACCTTC. Protein product: CATSRDGPPTGGGGYTF.

V gene TRBV2 combines with J gene TRBJ2-5; 9 bases fit TRBD2. Germline CDR1 and CDR2: SNHLY and FYNNEI. The CDR3 spans 13 residues. The V and J ends lost 2 bases and 7 bases, in that order; junction bases with no gene match: 2. For the CDR3, the DNA is TGTGCCAGCAGTGAAACGCGGGAGGGGACCCAGTACTTC. Encoded protein: CASSETREGTQYF. The variable domain in full, with the rest retrieved from reference TRBV2 and TRBJ2-5, is EPEVTQTPSHQVTQMGQEVILRCVPISNHLYFYWYRQILGQKVEFLVSFYNNEISEKSEIFDDQFSVERPDGSNFTLKIRSTKLEDSAMYFCASSETREGTQYFGPGTRLLVL.

This sequence joins TRBV6-5 and TRBJ1-1, with 7 bases lining up with TRBD1. V dropped 1 base and J dropped 3; count of bases not matched to a gene: 2. The CDR3 sequence is 14 residues long. In germline, CDR1 is MNHEY, CDR2 SVGAGI. CDR3 in DNA: TGTGCCAGCAGTTACTACAGGGGAGACACTGAAGCTTTCTTT. It is translated as CASSYYRGDTEAFF.

This clone was counted a few times. J is TRBJ2-2 and V is TRBV21-1; the table's TRBD2 call for D was not verified on the DNA. TRBV21-1 is assigned pseudogene status. The CDR3 has 17 amino acids. The chain's CDR3 is CASSKVAGGRGTGELFF. The CDR3 nucleotides are TGTGCCAGCAGCAAGGTAGCGGGAGGCCGCGGCACCGGGGAGCTGTTTTTT.

The chain is built from TRBV18 and TRBJ1-5, with a possible D match to TRBD1 (5 bases). The germline gives CDR1 KGHSH, CDR2 LQKENI. The CDR3 runs to 15 residues. Trimming took 3 bases from V and 2 from J, leaving 11 bases between them. CDR3 protein: CASSPSGGGNQPQHF. The CDR3 bases are TGTGCCAGCTCACCCAGCGGGGGAGGCAATCAGCCCCAGCATTTT. The variable domain in full, with the rest retrieved from reference TRBV18 and TRBJ1-5, is NAGVMQNPRHLVRRRGQEARLRCSPMKGHSHVYWYRQLPEEGLKFMVYLQKENIIDESGMPKERFSAEFPKEGPSILRIQQVVRGDSAAYFCASSPSGGGNQPQHFGDGTRLSIL.

The chain joins TRBV4-3 to TRBJ2-7; TRBD1 might be the D (5 bases). The CDR3 runs 15 residues. With 0 bases removed from V and 3 bases from J, the gap between germline ends came to 12 bases. Per germline, CDR1 LGHNA and CDR2 YSLEER. The CDR3 sequence is CASSQDRGAYYEQYF. CDR3 DNA: TGCGCCAGCAGCCAAGATAGGGGCGCTTACTACGAGCAGTACTTC.

V and J are TRBV29-1 and TRBJ1-2; the match to TRBD1 covers 7 bases. The germline V gene has CDR1 SQVTM and CDR2 ANQGSEA. The CDR3 contains 13 residues. The V and J ends lost 7 bases and 4 bases, in that order; junction bases with no gene match: 9. CDR3 loop: CSAGAGGTYGYTF. The CDR3 DNA reads TGCAGCGCTGGGGCAGGGGGAACCTATGGCTACACCTTC.

The chain employs TRBV30 and TRBJ2-1; possibly TRBD2 for D (5 bases). Germline V lookup: CDR1 GTSNPN, CDR2 SVGIG (reference sequence). The CDR3 totals 11 residues. The V gene lost 5 bases and the J gene lost 9 bases, with 11 bases spanning the gap. The CDR3 DNA sequence: TGTGCCTGGGAAGGAGGAGGTGAGCAGTTCTTC. Its protein product is CAWEGGGEQFF.

The V gene is TRBV7-9, the J gene TRBJ1-6, with D unresolved. The CDR3 runs 12 residues. Germline lookup yields CDR1 SEHNR and CDR2 FQNEAQ (reference sequence). The V end was cut by 4 bases, the J end by 9 bases, with 7 bases between. CDR3 nucleotide sequence: TGTGCCAGCAGCTCGTCCGGTTCACCCCTCCACTTT. It yields the protein CASSSSGSPLHF.

A single count supports this clone. The chain combines TRBV6-5 with TRBJ2-7; D is possibly TRBD1 (6 bases). Trimming shortened V by 6 bases and J by 4 bases, and 16 bases separated the two germline ends. CDR3 size: 14 residues. CDR1 is MNHEY, CDR2 SVGAGI, per germline. CDR3 amino acids: CASRVRGRGYEQYF. CDR3 bases: TGTGCCAGCAGAGTTCGGGGCAGGGGATACGAGCAGTACTTC.

V is TRBV24-1 and J is TRBJ2-1, with 8 bases fitting TRBD2. The CDR3 has 17 residues. Germline CDR1 is KGHDR and CDR2 is SFDVKD. Trimming cost V 9 bases and J 0 bases; bases outside gene matches: 12. The CDR3 protein is CATRGLAGSSSYNEQFF. The CDR3 DNA is TGTGCCACCCGCGGCCTAGCGGGTAGTAGCTCCTACAATGAGCAGTTCTTC.

Comment on this clone: An end of the junction does not agree with germline; a read error may underlie this. The chain combines TRBV7-7 with TRBJ2-5; 12 bases line up with TRBD2. CDR3 length equals 14 residues. The germline V gene encodes CDR1 SSHAT and CDR2 FNYEAQ (reference sequence). CDR3 region: CASSMGLAGETQYF. The CDR3 DNA reads as TGTGCTAGCAGCATGGGACTAGCGGGAGAGACCCAGTACTTC.

The CDR3: CASSLARGIGAFF. The CDR3 bases are TGTGCCAGCAGCTTGGCCCGGGGAATTGGAGCTTTCTTT. The chain carries TRBV5-8 and TRBJ1-1, with unresolved D. There are 13 residues in the CDR3. The ends were cut back, 0 bases at V and 10 bases at J, with 13 bases in the middle. In germline, CDR1 is SGHTS, CDR2 YDEGEE.

The V gene is TRBV7-9, the J gene TRBJ1-4, with 9 bases aligning to TRBD1. Per the germline V gene, CDR1 is SEHNR and CDR2 is FQNEAQ (reference sequence). V gave up 1 base and J gave up 12 bases; unmatched junction bases: 6. The CDR3 covers 14 residues. For the CDR3, the DNA is TGTGCCAGCAGCTTAGACAGGGGGCCGAGACAACTGTTTTTT. Residues: CASSLDRGPRQLFF.

The J gene is TRBJ1-2, the V gene TRBV6-5, with D perhaps TRBD1 (6 bases). CDR3 size: 15 residues. Germline CDR1 MNHEY, CDR2 SVGAGI. V lost 0 bases and J 8 bases, leaving 16 bases between the germline ends. The CDR3 region is CASSYSMEQGSGYTF. Written as DNA, the CDR3 is TGTGCCAGCAGTTACTCGATGGAACAGGGATCCGGCTACACCTTC.